This TCR beta chain was retrieved from a study of beta chain features in type 1 diabetes. The study reverse transcribed the entire isolated RNA, so it sequenced expressed TCRB transcripts. Some clones are missing from TCRdb's copy, which holds only in-frame ones; the method was immunoSEQ multiplex PCR. The table records 400,000 to 450,000 clones, approximately 15% of them present only once. The germline gives CDR1 SGHDN, CDR2 FVKESK. Trimming cost V 4 bases and J 7 bases, with 15 bases left between them. The CDR3 is 14 residues long. The TCR was taken from a man aged 30 to 45 in good health. Sequenced sample: naive CD4+ T cells from blood. The chain joins TRBV14 to TRBJ2-3; D is undetermined. CDR3 sequence: CASSPLSQTNTQYF. Written as DNA, the CDR3 is TGTGCCAGCAGCCCCCTGTCACAGACGAATACGCAGTATTTT.